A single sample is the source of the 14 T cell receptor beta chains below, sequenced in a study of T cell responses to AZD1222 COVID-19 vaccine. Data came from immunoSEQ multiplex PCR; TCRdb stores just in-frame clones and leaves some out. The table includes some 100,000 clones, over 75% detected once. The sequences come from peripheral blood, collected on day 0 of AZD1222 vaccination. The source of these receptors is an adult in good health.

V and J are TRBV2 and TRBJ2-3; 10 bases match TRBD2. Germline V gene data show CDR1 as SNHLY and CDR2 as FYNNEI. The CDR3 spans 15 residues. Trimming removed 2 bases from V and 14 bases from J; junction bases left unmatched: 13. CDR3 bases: TGTGCCAGCAGTGAAATCTTAGCGGGGGGACCAAGCCCGTATTTT. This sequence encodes CASSEILAGGPSPYF.

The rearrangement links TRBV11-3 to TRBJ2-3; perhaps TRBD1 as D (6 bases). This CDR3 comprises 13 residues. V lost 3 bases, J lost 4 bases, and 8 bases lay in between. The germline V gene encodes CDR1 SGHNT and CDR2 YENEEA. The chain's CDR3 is CASSFQGPDTQYF. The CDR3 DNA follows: TGTGCCAGCAGCTTTCAGGGGCCAGATACGCAGTATTTT.

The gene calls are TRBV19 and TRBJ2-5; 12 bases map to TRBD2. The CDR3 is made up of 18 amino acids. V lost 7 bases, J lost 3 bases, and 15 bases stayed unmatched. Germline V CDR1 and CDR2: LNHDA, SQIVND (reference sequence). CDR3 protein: CASTQQLAGGPRKETQYF. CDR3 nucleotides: TGTGCCAGTACCCAACAGCTAGCGGGGGGGCCCCGGAAAGAGACCCAGTACTTC.

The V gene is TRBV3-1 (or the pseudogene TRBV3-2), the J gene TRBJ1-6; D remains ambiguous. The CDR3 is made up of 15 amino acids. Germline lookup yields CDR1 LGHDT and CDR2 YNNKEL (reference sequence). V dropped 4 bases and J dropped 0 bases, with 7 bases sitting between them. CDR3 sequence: CASSPGSSYNSPLHF. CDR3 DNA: TGTGCCAGCAGCCCCGGGAGCTCCTATAATTCACCCCTCCACTTT.

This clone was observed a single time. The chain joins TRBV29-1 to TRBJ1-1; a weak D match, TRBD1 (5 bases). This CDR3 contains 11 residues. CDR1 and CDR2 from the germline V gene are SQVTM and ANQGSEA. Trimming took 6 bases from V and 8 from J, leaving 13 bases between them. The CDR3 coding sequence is TGCAGCGTCAAGGGGTCCGGAGAAGCTTTCTTT. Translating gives CSVKGSGEAFF.

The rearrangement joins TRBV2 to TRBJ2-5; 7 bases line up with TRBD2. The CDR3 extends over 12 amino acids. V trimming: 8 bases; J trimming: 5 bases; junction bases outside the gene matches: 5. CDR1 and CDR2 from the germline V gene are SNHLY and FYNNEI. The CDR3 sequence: CASGEGRETQYF. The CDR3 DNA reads TGTGCCAGCGGGGAGGGCAGGGAGACCCAGTACTTC. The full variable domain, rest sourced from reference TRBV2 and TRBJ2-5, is EPEVTQTPSHQVTQMGQEVILRCVPISNHLYFYWYRQILGQKVEFLVSFYNNEISEKSEIFDDQFSVERPDGSNFTLKIRSTKLEDSAMYFCASGEGRETQYFGPGTRLLVL.

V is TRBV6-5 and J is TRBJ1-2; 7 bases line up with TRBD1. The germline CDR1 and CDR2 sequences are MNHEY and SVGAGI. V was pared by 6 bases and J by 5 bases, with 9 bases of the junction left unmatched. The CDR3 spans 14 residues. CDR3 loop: CASRNSGQTYGYTF. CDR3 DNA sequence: TGTGCCAGCAGAAACTCGGGACAGACTTATGGCTACACCTTC.

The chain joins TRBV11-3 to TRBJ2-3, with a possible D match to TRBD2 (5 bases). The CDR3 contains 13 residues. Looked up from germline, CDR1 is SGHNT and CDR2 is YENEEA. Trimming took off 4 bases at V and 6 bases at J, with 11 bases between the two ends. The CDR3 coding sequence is TGTGCCAGCAGCTCTGAGGGTCGGGATACGCAGTATTTT. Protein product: CASSSEGRDTQYF.

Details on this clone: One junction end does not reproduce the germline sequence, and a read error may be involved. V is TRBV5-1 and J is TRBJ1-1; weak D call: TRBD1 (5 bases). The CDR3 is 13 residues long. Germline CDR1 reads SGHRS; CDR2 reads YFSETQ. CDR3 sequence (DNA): TGCGCCAGCAGTTTGGAGAGGGGCACTGAAGCTTTCTTT. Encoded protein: CASSLERGTEAFF.

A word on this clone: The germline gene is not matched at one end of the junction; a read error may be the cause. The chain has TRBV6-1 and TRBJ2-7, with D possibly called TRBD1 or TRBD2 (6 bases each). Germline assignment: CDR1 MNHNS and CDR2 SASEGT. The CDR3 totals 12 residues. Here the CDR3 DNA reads TGTGCCAGCAGTGAAGGGGAGGACAGTTCGAACTTC. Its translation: CASSEGEDSSNF.

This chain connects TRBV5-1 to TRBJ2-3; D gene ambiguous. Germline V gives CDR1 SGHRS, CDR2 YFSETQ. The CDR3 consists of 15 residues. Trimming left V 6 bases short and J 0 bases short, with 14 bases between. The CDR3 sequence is CASNHWGTSTDTQYF. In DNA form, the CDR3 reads TGCGCCAGCAACCACTGGGGAACTAGCACAGATACGCAGTATTTT.

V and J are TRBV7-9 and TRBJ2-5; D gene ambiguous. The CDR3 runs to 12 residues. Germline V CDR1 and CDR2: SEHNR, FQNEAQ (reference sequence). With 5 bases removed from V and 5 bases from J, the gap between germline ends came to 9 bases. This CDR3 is CASSPDWETQYF. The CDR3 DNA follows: TGTGCCAGCAGCCCAGATTGGGAGACCCAGTACTTC.

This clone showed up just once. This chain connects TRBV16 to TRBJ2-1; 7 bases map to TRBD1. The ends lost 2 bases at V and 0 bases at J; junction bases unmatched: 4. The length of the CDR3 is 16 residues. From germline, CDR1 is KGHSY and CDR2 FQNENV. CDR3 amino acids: CASSQPRDSSYNEQFF. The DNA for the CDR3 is TGTGCCAGCAGCCAACCTCGGGACAGCTCCTACAATGAGCAGTTCTTC.

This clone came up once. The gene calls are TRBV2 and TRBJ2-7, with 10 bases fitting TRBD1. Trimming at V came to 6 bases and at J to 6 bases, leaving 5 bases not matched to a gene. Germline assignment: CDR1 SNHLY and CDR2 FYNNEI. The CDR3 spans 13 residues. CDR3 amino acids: CASRADRGVEQYF. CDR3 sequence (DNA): TGTGCCAGCAGGGCGGACAGGGGGGTCGAGCAGTACTTC.